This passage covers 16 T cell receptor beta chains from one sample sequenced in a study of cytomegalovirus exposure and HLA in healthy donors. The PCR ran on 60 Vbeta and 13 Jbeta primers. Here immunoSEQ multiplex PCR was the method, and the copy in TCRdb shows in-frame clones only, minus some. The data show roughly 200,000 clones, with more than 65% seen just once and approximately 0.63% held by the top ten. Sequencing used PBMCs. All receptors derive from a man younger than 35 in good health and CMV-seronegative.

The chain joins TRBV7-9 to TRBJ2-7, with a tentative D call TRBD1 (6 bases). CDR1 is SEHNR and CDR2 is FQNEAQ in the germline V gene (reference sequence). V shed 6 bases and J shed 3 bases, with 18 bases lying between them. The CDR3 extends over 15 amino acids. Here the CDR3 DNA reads TGTGCCAGCAGACCCGGACAGACACAGCTCTACGAGCAGTACTTC. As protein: CASRPGQTQLYEQYF.

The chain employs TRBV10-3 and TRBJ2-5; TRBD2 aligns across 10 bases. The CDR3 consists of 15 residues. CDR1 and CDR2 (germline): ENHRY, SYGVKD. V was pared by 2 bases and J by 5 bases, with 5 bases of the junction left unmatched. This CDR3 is CAISEKAGGRETQYF. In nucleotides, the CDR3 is TGTGCCATCAGTGAGAAAGCGGGAGGGAGGGAGACCCAGTACTTC.

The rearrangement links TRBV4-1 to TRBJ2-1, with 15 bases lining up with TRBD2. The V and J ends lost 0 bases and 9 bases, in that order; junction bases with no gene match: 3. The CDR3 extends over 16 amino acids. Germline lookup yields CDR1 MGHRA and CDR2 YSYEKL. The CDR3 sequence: CASSQDGLAGGVEQFF. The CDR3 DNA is TGCGCCAGCAGCCAAGACGGACTAGCGGGAGGGGTTGAGCAGTTCTTC.

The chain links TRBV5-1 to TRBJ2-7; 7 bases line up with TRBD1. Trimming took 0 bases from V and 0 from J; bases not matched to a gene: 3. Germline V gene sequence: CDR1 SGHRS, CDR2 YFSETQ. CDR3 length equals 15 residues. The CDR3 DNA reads TGCGCCAGCAGCTTGGGACAGGGCCACTCCTACGAGCAGTACTTC. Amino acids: CASSLGQGHSYEQYF.

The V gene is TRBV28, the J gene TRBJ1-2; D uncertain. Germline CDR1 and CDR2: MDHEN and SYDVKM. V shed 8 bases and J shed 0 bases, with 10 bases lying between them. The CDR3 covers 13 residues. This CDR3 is CASLDGTNYGYTF. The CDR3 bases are TGTGCCAGCTTGGACGGGACTAACTATGGCTACACCTTC.

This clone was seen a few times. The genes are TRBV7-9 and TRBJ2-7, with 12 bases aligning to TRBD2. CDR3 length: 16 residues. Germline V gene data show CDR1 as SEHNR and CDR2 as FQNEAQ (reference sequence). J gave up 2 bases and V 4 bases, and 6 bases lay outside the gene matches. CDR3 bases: TGTGCCAGCAGCTCACCGACTAGCGGGGGAACCTACGAGCAGTACTTC. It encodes CASSSPTSGGTYEQYF.

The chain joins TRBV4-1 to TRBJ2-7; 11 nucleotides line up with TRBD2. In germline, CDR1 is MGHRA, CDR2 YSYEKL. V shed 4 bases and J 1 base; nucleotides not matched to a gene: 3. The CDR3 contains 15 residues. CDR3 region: CASSRGTSGSYEQYF. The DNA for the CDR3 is TGCGCCAGCAGCCGCGGGACTAGCGGTTCCTACGAGCAGTACTTC.

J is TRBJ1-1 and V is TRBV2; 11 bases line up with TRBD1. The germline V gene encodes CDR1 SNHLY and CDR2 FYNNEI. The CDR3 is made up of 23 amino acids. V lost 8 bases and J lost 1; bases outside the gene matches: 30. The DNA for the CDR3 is TGTGCCAGCTTTAAATCTATTACCGGGACAGGGGGACCAAAACCCCCCGAGAACACTGAAGCTTTCTTT. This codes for CASFKSITGTGGPKPPENTEAFF. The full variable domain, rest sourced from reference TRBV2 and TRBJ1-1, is EPEVTQTPSHQVTQMGQEVILRCVPISNHLYFYWYRQILGQKVEFLVSFYNNEISEKSEIFDDQFSVERPDGSNFTLKIRSTKLEDSAMYFCASFKSITGTGGPKPPENTEAFFGQGTRLTVV.

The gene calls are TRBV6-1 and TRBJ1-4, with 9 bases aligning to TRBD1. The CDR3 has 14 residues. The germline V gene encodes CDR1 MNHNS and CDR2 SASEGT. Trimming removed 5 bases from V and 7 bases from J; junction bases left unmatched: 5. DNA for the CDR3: TGTGCCAGCAGTCCGGACAGGGGCGGTGAAAAACTGTTTTTT. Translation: CASSPDRGGEKLFF.

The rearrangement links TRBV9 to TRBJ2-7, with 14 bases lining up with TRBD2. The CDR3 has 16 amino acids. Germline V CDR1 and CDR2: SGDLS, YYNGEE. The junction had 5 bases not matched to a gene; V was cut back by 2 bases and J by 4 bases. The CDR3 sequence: CASSVGTSGSVYEQYF. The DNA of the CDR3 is TGTGCCAGCAGCGTGGGGACTAGCGGGAGTGTATACGAGCAGTACTTC.

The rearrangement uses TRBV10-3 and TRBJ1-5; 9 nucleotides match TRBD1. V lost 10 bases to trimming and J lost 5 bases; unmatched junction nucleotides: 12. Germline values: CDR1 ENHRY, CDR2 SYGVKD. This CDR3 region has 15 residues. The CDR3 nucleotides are TGTGCCACCAATCCGGGACAGGGTGTCGATCAGCCCCAGCATTTT. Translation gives CATNPGQGVDQPQHF.

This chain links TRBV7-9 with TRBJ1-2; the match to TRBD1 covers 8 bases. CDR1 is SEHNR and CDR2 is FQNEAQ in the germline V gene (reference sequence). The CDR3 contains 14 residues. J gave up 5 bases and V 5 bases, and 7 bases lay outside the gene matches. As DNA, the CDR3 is TGTGCCAGCAGCCTGACAGGGGTCGATTATGGCTACACCTTC. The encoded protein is CASSLTGVDYGYTF.

CDR3 sequence: CASRPTQGATGELFF. In DNA, the CDR3 is TGTGCCAGCAGGCCAACACAGGGGGCAACCGGGGAGCTGTTTTTT. The rearrangement uses TRBV6-5 and TRBJ2-2, with TRBD1 matching 9 bases. The ends lost 6 bases at V and 5 bases at J; junction bases unmatched: 7. The CDR3 loop spans 15 amino acids. Germline CDR1 is MNHEY and CDR2 is SVGAGI.

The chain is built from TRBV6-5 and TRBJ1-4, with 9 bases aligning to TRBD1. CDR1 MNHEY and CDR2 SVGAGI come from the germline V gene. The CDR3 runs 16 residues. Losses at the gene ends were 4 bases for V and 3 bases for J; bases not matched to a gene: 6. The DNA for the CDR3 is TGTGCCAGCAGTTGGGACAGGGATGTCGCTAATGAAAAACTGTTTTTT. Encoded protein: CASSWDRDVANEKLFF.

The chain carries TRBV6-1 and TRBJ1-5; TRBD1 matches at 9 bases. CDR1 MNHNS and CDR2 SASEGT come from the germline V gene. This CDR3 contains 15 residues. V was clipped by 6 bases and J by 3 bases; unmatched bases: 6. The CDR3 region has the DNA TGTGCCAGCAGCTTGGACAGGGGAATCAATCAGCCCCAGCATTTT. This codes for CASSLDRGINQPQHF.

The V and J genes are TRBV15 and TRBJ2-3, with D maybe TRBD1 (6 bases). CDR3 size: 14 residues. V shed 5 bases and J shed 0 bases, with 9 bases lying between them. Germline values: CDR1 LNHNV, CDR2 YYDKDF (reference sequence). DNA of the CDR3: TGTGCCACCAGCCCCAGGGGCAGCACAGATACGCAGTATTTT. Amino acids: CATSPRGSTDTQYF.